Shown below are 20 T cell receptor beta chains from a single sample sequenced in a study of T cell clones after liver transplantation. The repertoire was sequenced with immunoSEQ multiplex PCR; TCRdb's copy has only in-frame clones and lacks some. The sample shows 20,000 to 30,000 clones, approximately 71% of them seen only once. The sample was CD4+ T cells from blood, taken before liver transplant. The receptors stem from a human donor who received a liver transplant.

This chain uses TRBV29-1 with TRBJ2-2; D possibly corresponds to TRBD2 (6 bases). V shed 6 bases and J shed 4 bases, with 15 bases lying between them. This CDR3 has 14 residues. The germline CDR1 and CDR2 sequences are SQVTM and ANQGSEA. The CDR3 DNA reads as TGCAGCGTCATGGGTGGGGGGAGCACCGGGGAGCTGTTTTTT. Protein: CSVMGGGSTGELFF.

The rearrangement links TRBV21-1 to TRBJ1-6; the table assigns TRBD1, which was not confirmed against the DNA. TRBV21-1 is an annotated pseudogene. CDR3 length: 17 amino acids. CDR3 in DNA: TGTGCCAGCAGCCTAAGCTACAGGCCACCCCTTGATTCACCCCTCCACTTT. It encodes CASSLSYRPPLDSPLHF.

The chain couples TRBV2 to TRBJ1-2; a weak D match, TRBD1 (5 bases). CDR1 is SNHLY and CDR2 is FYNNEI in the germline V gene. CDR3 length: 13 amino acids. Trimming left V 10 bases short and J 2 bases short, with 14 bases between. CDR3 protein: CATHGAQNYGYTF. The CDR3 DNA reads TGTGCCACCCACGGGGCCCAGAACTATGGCTACACCTTC.

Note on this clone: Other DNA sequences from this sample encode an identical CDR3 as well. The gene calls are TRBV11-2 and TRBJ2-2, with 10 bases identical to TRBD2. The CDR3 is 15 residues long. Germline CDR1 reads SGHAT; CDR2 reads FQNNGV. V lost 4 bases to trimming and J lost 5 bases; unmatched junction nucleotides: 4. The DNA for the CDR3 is TGTGCCAGCAGCTCTAGCGGGAGTGAGACCGGGGAGCTGTTTTTT. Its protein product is CASSSSGSETGELFF. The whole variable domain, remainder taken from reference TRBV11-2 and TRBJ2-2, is EAGVAQSPRYKIIEKRQSVAFWCNPISGHATLYWYQQILGQGPKLLIQFQNNGVVDDSQLPKDRFSAERLKGVDSTLKIQPAKLEDSAVYLCASSSSGSETGELFFGEGSRLTVL.

The CDR3 loop is CASSVATGGQRSTDTQYF. CDR3 sequence (DNA): TGTGCCAGCAGCGTAGCTACCGGGGGGCAGCGCAGCACAGATACGCAGTATTTT. The chain uses TRBV9 and TRBJ2-3; D is perhaps TRBD2 (7 bases). CDR3 length equals 18 residues. Germline V gene lookup returns CDR1 SGDLS and CDR2 YYNGEE. V was cut by 0 bases and J by 0 bases, with 17 bases left in between.

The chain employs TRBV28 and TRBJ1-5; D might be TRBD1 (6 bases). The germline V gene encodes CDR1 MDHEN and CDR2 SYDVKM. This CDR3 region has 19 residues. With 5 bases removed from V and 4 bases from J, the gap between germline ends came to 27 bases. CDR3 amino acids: CASSPTLRGGRFRNQPQHF. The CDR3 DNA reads TGTGCCAGCAGTCCCACACTCCGCGGGGGCAGATTTAGAAATCAGCCCCAGCATTTT.

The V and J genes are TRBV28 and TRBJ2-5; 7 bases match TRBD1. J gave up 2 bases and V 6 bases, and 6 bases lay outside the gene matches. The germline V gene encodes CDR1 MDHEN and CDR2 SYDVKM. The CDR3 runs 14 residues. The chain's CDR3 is CASSRGQTQETQYF. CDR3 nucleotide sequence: TGTGCCAGCAGCCGGGGACAGACGCAAGAGACCCAGTACTTC.

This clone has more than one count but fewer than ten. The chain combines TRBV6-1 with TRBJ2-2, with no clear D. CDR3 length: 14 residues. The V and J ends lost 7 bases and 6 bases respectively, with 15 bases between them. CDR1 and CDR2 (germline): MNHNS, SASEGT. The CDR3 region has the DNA TGTGCCAGCAAAGAAATGGTCTCGGCCGGGGAGCTGTTTTTT. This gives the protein CASKEMVSAGELFF.

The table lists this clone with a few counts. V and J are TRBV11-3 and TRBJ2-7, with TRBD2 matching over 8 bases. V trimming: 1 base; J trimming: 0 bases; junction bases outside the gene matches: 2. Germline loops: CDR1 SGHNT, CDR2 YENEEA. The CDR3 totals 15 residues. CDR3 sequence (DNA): TGTGCCAGCAGCTTAGGAGGGACTAGCTCCTACGAGCAGTACGTC. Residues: CASSLGGTSSYEQYV.

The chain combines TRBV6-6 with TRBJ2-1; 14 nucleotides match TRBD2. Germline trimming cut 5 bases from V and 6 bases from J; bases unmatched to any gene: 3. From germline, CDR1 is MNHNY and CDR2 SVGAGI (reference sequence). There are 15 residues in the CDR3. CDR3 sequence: CASSPGTSGGNEQFF. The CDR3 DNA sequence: TGTGCCAGCAGTCCCGGGACTAGCGGGGGCAATGAGCAGTTCTTC.

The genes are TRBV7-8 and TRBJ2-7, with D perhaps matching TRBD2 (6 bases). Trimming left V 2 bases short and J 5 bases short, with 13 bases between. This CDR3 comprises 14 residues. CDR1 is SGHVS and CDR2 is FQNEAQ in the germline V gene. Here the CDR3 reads CASSLLGGKDEQYV. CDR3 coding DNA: TGTGCCAGCAGCTTACTGGGAGGTAAGGACGAGCAGTACGTC.

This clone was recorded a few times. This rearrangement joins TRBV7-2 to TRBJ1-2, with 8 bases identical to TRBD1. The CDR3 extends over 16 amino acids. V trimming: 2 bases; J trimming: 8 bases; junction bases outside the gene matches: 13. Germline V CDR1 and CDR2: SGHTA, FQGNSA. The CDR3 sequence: CASSLSPGGQIGGYTF. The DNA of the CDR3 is TGTGCCAGCAGCTTATCCCCAGGGGGCCAAATAGGGGGCTACACCTTC.

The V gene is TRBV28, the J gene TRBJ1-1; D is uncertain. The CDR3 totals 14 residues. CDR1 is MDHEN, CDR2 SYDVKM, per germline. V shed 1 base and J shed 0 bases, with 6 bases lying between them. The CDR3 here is CASSLFTLNTEAFF. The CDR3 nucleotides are TGTGCCAGCAGTTTATTCACATTGAACACTGAAGCTTTCTTT. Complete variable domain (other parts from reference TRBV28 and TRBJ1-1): DVKVTQSSRYLVKRTGEKVFLECVQDMDHENMFWYRQDPGLGLRLIYFSYDVKMKEKGDIPEGYSVSREKKERFSLILESASTNQTSMYLCASSLFTLNTEAFFGQGTRLTVV.

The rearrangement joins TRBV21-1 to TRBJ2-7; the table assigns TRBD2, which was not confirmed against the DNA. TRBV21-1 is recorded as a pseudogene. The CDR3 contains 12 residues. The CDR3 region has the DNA TGTGCCAGCAGCAAGTGGGTGAGCGGGCAGTACTTC. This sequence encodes CASSKWVSGQYF.

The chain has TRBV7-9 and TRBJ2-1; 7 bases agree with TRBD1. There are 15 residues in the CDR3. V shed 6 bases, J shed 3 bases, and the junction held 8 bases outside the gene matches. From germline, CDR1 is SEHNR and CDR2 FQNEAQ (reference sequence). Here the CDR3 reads CASSLTGQNYNEQFF. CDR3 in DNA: TGTGCCAGCAGTCTCACGGGACAGAACTACAATGAGCAGTTCTTC.

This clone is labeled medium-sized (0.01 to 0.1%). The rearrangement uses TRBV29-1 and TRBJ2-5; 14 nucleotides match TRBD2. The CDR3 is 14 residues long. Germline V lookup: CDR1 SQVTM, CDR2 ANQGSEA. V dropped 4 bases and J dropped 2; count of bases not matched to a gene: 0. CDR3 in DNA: TGCAGCGTTGGACTAGCGGGAGGGCAAGAGACCCAGTACTTC. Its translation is CSVGLAGGQETQYF.

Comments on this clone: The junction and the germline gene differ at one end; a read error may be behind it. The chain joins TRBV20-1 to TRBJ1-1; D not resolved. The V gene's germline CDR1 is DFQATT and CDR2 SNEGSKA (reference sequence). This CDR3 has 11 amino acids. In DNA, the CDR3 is TGCAGTGCTAGAGTGAACGCTGAAGCTTTCTTT. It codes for CSARVNAEAFF.

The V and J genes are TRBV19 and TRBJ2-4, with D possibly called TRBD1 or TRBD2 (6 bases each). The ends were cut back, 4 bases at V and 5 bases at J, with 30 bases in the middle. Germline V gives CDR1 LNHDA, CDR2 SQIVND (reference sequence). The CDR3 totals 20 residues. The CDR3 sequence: CASSKYRRGTFPAAENIQYF. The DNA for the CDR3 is TGTGCCAGTAGTAAATATAGAAGGGGGACTTTCCCCGCGGCCGAAAACATTCAGTACTTC.

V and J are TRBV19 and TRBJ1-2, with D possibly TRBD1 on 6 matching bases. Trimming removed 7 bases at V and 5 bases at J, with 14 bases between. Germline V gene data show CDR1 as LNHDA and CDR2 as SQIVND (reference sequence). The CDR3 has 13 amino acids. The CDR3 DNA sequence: TGTGCCAGTACCGGGACACGCCTGTATGGCTACACCTTC. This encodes CASTGTRLYGYTF.

CDR3 in DNA: TGTGCCAGTAGTATACAAAAGACTAGCGGCTCCTACAATGAGCAGTTCTTC. Amino acid sequence: CASSIQKTSGSYNEQFF. V is TRBV19 and J is TRBJ2-1; 9 bases fit TRBD2. The V gene end was trimmed by 2 bases and the J gene end by 0 bases; junction bases not matched to a gene: 5. Per germline, CDR1 LNHDA and CDR2 SQIVND (reference sequence). This CDR3 has 17 residues.